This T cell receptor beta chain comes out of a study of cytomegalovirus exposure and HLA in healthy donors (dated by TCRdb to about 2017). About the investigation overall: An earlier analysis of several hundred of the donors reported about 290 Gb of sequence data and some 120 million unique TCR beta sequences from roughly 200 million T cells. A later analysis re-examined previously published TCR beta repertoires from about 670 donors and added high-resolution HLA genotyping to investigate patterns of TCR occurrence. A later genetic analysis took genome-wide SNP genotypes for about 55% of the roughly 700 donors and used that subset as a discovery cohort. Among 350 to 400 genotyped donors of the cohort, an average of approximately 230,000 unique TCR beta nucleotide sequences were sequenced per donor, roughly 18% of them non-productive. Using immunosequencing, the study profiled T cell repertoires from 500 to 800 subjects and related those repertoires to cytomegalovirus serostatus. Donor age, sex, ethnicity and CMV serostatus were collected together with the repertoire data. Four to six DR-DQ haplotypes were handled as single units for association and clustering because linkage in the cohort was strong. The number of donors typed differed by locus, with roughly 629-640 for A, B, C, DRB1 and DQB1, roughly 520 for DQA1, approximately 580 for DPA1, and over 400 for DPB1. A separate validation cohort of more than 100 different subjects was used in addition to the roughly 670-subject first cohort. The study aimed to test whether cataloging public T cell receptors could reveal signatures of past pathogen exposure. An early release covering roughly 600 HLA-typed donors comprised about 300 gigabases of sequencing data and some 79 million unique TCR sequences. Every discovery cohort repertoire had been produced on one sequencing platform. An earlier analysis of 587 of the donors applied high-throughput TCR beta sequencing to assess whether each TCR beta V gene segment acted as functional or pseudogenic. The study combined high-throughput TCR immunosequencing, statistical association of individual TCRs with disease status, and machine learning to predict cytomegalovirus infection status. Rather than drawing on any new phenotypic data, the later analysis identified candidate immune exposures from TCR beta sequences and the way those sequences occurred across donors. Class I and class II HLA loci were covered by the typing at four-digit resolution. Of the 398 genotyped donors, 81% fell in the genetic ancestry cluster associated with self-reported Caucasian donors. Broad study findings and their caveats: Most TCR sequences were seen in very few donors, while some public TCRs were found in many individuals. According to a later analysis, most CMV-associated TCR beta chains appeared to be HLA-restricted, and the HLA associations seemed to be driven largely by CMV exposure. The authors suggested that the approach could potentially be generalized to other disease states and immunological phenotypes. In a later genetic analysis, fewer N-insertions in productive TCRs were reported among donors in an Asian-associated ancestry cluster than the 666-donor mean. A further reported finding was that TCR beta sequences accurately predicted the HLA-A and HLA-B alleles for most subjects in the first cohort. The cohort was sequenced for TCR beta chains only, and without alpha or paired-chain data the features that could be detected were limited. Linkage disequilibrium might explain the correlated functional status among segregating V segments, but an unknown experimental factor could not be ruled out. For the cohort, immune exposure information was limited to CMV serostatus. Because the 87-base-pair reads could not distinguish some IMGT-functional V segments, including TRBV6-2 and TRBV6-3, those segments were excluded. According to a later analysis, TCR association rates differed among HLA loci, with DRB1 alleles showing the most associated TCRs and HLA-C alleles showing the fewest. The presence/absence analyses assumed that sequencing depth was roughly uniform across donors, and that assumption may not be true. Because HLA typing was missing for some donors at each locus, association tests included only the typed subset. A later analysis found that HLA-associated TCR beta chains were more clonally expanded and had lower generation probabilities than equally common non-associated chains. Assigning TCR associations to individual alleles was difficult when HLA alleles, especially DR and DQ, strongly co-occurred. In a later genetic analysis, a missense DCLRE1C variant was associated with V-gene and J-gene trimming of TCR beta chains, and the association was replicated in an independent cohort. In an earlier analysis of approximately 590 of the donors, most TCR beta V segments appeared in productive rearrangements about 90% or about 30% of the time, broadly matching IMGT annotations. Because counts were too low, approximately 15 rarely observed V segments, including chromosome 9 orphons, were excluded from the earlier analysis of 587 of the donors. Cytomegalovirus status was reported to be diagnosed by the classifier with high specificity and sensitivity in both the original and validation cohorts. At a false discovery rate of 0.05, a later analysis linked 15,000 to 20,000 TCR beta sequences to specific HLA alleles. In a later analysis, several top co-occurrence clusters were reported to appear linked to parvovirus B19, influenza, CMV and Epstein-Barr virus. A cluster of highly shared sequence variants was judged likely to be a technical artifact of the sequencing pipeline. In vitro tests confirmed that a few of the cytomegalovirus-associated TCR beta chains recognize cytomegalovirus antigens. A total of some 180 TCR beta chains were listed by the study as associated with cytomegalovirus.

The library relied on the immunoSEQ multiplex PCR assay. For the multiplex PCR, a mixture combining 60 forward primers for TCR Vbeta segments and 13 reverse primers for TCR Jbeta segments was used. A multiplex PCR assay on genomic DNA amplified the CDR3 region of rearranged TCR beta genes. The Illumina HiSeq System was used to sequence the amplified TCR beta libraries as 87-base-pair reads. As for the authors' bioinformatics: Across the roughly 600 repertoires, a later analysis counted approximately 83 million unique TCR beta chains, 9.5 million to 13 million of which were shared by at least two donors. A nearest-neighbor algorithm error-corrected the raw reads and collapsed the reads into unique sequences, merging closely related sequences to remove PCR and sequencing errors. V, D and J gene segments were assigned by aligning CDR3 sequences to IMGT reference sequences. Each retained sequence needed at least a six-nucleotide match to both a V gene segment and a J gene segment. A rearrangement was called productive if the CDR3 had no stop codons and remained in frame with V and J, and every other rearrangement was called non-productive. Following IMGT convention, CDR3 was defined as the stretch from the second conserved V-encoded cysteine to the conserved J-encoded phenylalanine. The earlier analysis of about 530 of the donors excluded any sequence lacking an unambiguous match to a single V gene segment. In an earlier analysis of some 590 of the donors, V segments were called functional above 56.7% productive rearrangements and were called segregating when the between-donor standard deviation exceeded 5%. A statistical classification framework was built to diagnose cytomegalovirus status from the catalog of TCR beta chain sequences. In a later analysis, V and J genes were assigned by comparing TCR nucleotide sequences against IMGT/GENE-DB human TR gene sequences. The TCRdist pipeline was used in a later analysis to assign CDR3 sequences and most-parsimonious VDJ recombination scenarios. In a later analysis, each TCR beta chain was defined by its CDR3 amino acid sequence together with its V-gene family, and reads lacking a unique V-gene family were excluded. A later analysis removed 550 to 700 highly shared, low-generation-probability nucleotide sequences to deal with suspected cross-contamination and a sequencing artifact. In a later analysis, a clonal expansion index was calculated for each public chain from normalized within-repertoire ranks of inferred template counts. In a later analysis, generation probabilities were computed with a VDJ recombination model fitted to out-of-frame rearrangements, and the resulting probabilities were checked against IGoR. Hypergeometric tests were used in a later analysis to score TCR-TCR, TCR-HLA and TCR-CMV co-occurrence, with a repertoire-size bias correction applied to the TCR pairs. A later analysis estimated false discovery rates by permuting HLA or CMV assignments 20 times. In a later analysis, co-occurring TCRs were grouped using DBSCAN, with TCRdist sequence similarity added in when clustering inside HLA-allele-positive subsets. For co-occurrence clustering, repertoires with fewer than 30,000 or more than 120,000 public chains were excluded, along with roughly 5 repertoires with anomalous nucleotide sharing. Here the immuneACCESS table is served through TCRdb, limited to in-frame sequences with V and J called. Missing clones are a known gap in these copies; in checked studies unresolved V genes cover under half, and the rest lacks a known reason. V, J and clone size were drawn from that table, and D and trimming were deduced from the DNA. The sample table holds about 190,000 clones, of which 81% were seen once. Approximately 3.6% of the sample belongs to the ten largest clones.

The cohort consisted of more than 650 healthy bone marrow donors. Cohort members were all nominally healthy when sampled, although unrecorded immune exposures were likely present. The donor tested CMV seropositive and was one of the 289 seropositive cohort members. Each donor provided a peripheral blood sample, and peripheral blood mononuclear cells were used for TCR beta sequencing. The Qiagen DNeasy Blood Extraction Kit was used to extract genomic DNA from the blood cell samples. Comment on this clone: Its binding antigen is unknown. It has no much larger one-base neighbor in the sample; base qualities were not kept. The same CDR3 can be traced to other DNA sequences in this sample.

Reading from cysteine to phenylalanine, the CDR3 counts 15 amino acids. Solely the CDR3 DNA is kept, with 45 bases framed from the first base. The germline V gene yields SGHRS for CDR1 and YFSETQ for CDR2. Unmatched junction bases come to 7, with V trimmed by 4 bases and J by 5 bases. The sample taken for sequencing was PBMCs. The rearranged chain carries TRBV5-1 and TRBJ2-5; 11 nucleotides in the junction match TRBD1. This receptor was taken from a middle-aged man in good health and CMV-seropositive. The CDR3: CASSERTGGWETQYF. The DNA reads TGCGCCAGCAGCGAACGGACAGGGGGCTGGGAGACCCAGTACTTC.